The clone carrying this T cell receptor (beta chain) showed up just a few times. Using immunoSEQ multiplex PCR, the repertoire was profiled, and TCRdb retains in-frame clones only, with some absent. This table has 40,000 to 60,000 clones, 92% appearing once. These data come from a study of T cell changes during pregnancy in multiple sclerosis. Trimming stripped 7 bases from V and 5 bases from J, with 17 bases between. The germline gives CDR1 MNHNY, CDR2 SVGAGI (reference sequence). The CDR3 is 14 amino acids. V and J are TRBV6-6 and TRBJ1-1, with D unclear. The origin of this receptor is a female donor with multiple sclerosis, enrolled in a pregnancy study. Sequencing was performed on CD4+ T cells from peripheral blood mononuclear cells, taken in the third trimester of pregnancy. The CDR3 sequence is CASISAQVKTEAFF. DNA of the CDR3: TGTGCCAGCATCTCAGCCCAGGTCAAGACTGAAGCTTTCTTT.